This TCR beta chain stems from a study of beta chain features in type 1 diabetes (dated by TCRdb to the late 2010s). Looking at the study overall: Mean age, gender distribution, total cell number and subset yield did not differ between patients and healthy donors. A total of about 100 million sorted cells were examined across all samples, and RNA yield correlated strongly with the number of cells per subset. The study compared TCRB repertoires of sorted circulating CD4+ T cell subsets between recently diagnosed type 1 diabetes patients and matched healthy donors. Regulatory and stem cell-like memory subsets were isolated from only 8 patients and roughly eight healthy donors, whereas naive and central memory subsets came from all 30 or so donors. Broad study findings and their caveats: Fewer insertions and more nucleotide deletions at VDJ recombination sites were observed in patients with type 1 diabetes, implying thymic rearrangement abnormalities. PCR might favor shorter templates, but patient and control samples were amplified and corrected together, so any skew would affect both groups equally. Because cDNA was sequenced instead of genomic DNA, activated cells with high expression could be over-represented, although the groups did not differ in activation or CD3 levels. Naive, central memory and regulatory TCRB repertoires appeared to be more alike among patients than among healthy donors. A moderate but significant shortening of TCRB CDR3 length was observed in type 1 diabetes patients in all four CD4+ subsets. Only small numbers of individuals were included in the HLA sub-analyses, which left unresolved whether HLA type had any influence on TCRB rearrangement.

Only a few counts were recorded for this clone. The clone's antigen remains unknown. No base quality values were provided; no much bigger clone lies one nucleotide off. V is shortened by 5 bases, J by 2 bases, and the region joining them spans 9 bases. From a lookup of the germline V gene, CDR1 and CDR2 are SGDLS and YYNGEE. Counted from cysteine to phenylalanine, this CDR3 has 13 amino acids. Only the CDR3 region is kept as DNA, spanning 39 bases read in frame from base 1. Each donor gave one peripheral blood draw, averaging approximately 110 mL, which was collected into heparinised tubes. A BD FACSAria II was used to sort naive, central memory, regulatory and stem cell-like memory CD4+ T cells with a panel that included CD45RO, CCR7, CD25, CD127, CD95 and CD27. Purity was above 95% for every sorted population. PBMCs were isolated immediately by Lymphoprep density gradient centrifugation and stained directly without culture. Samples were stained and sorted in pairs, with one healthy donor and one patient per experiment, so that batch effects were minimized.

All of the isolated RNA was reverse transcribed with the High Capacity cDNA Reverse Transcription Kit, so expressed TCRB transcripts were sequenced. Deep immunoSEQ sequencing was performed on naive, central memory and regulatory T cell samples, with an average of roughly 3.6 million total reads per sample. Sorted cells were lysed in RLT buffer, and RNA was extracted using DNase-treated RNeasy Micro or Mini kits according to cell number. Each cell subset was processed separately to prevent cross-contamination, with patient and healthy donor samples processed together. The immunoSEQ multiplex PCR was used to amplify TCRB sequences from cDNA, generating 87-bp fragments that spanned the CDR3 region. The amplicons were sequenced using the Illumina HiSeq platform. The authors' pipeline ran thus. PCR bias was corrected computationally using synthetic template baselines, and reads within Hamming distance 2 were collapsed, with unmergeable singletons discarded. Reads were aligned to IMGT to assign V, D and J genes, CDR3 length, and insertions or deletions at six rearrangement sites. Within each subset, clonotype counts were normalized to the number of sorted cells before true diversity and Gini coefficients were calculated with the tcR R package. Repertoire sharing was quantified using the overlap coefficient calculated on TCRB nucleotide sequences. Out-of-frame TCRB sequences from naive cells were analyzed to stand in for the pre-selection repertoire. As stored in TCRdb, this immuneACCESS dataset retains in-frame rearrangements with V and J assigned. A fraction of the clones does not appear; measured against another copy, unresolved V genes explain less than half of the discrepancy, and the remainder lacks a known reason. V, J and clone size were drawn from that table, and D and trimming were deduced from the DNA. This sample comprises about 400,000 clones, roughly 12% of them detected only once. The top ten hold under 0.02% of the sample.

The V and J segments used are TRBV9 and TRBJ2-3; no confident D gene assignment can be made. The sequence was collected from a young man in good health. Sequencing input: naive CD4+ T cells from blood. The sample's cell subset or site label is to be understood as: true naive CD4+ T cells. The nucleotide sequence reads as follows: TGTGCCAGCAGAAAATTAAACACAGATACGCAGTATTTT. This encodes CASRKLNTDTQYF.